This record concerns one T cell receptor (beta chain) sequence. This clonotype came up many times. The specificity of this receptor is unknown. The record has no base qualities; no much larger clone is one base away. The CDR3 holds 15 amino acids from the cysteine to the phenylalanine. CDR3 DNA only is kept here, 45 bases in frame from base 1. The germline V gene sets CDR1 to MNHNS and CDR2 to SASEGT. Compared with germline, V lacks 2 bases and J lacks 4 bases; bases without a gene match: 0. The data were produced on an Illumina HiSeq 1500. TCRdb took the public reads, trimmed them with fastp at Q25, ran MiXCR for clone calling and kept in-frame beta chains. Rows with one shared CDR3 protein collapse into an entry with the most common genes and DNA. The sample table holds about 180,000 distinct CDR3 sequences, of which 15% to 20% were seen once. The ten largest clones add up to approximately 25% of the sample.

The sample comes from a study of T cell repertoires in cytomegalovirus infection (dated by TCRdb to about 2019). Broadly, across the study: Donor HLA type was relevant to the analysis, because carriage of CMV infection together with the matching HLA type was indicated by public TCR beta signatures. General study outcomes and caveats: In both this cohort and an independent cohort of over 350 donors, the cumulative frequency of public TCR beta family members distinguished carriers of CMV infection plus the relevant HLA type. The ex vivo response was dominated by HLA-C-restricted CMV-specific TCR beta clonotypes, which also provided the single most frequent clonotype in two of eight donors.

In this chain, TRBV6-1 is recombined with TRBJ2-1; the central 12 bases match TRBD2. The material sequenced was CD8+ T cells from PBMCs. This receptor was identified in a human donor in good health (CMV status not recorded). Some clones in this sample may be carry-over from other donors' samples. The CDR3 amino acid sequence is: CASSELAGGYNEQFF. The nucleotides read TGTGCCAGCAGTGAACTAGCGGGGGGGTACAATGAGCAGTTCTTC.